This T cell receptor gamma chain was captured in a study of Vδ1+ human thymocytes. Study observations and caveats: Thymic TRG and TRD repertoires appeared highly polyclonal, with Gaussian CDR3 length distributions. Unlike peripheral blood Vdelta1+ controls, thymic delta-chain sequences included around 18% Vdelta2 and few Vdelta3. Bulk data may be misread because of unexpected Vdelta2 sequences.

Sequences come from RNA converted to cDNA by reverse transcription. Pooled V-gene forward primers with one constant-region reverse primer generated the CDR3 amplicons by multiplex PCR. TCRdb called clones anew from the multiplex PCR reads with CATT. The sample lists tens of thousands of gamma-chain clones, roughly a fifth occurring once. Per germline, CDR1 VENAVY and CDR2 YDSYNSRV. J gave up 7 bases and V 1 base, and 4 bases lay outside the gene matches. This CDR3 is built from 12 residues. After alphabeta T cell depletion, CD3+ Vdelta1+ Vdelta2- thymocytes were sorted. There are a few counts of this clone. Its cognate antigen is unknown.

The chain combines TRGV8 with TRGJ1 or TRGJ2. The sample was Vdelta1+ gamma-delta thymocytes from the thymus. Subset described: FACS-sorted CD3+ TCRalphabeta- TCRVdelta1+ TCRVdelta2- thymocytes. This clonotype was obtained from a boy under three years old who had congenital heart surgery. The CDR3 coding sequence is TGTGCCACCTGGGATAGCACCTATAAGAAACTCTTT. It encodes CATWDSTYKKLF.